One TCR beta chain is described in this entry. Its antigen remains unknown. This sample is part of a study of T cell repertoires in cytomegalovirus infection. Study-wide background: Used in the study were CMV epitopes, some recently identified and HLA-C-restricted, others well-studied and HLA-B-restricted. Study findings and constraints: Dominating the ex vivo response were TCR beta clonotypes that were CMV-specific and HLA-C-restricted.

The CDR3 extends over 11 amino acids. The V gene lost 6 bases and the J gene lost 12 bases, with 12 bases spanning the gap. CDR1 is MGHRA and CDR2 is YSYEKL in the germline V gene. TCRdb called the reads again in MiXCR, with one record for every CDR3 protein. The table includes about 110,000 distinct CDR3 sequences, around 30% detected once. This clonotype was sampled from a human donor in good health (CMV status not recorded). Some clones in this sample may be carry-over from other donors' samples. Sequenced here: CD8+ T cells from cultured PBMCs, sampled from culture after CMV antigen stimulation. The chain joins TRBV4-1 to TRBJ2-1, with D perhaps being TRBD1 or TRBD2 (6 bases each). In DNA form, the CDR3 reads TGCGCCAGCAGTCGCGGGGACATGCAGTTCTTC. Protein product: CASSRGDMQFF.